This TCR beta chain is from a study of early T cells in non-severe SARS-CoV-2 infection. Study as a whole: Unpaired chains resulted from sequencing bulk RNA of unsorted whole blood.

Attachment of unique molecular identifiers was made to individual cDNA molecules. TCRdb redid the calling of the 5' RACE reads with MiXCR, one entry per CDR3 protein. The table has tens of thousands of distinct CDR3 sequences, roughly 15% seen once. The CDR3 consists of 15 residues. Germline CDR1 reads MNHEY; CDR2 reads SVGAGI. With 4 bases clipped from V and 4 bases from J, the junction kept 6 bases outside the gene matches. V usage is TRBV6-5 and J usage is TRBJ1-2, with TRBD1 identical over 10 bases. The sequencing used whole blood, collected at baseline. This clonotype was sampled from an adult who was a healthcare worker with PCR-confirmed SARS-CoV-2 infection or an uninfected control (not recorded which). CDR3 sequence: CASSFPGQGGYGYTF. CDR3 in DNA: TGTGCCAGCAGTTTCCCCGGACAGGGGGGCTATGGCTACACCTTC.